The 21 T cell receptor beta chains below were found in one sample sequenced in a study of regulatory T cells in long-lasting Graves disease. Documented time point: newly diagnosed GD, antithyroid drugs for less than 3 months. PBMCs provided the RNA from which the TCR library was made. Researchers made TCR beta libraries by using iRepertoire HTBI primers and running Arm-PCR on CDR3 regions. TCRdb independently ran MiXCR on the multiplex PCR reads; one entry per CDR3 protein. Found here are roughly 610,000 distinct CDR3 sequences, roughly 15% of them singletons; the top ten hold about 18%. The sample was also reused in another study, on T cells in Graves' hyperthyroidism and ophthalmopathy.

This material consisted of peripheral blood mononuclear cells (PBMCs), taken at new diagnosis, from a patient treated with antithyroid drugs. The receptor set was obtained from a woman aged 25 to 39 with Graves disease.

The genes are TRBV19 and TRBJ1-2; TRBD1 matches 8 bases. This CDR3 has 14 amino acids. V was pared by 7 bases and J by 3 bases, with 7 bases of the junction left unmatched. Germline V gene sequence: CDR1 LNHDA, CDR2 SQIVND (reference sequence). The CDR3 sequence is CASTPGQGHYGYTF. The CDR3 DNA sequence: TGTGCCAGTACCCCTGGACAGGGACACTATGGCTACACCTTC.

This sequence joins TRBV5-1 and TRBJ2-1; possible D gene TRBD1, 6 bases. Germline CDR1 is SGHRS and CDR2 is YFSETQ. Trimming took 0 bases from V and 15 from J, leaving 16 bases between them. The CDR3 consists of 13 residues. CDR3 DNA: TGCGCCAGCAGCTTGGCCATGAGGGGGATTCTGTTCTTC. Translation gives CASSLAMRGILFF.

This clonotype was detected many times. The chain has TRBV28 and TRBJ1-5; tentative D call: TRBD1 (6 bases). Looked up from germline, CDR1 is MDHEN and CDR2 is SYDVKM. V was cut by 2 bases and J by 7 bases, with 15 bases left in between. The CDR3 covers 15 residues. The CDR3 is CASSLQGSRGQPQHF. In DNA, the CDR3 is TGTGCCAGCAGTTTACAGGGGTCTCGGGGACAGCCCCAGCATTTT.

This clonotype was seen ten or more times. J is TRBJ1-4 and V is TRBV12-3 or TRBV12-4, with D possibly matching TRBD1 (5 bases). Deletions cut 5 bases from V and 4 bases from J, with 11 bases between. This CDR3 has 14 residues. The CDR3 DNA reads as TGTGCCAGCAGTCTACAGGAGATTAATGAAAAACTGTTTTTT. It translates to CASSLQEINEKLFF.

This clonotype was detected ten times or more. The chain combines TRBV28 with TRBJ2-7; TRBD2 aligns across 7 bases. The CDR3 is made up of 14 amino acids. Per germline, CDR1 MDHEN and CDR2 SYDVKM. Unmatched junction bases numbered 4, after V lost 3 bases and J lost 2 bases. The CDR3 region is CASSFGGSAYEQYF. The DNA for the CDR3 is TGTGCCAGCAGTTTCGGCGGGAGCGCCTACGAGCAGTACTTC.

In its sample, this clonotype was seen many times. The rearrangement joins TRBV5-1 to TRBJ2-3; perhaps TRBD1 as D (6 bases). The V gene's germline CDR1 is SGHRS and CDR2 YFSETQ. This CDR3 is 15 amino acids long. The ends were cut back, 2 bases at V and 6 bases at J, with 16 bases in the middle. The CDR3 is CASSLTGPPRDTQYF. The CDR3 nucleotides are TGCGCCAGCAGCTTAACAGGGCCCCCAAGGGATACGCAGTATTTT.

This chain links TRBV7-9 with TRBJ2-7; a possible D gene is TRBD2 (6 bases). Germline V lookup: CDR1 SEHNR, CDR2 FQNEAQ (reference sequence). This CDR3 is 13 amino acids long. Trimming took 5 bases from V and 6 from J, leaving 14 bases between them. As DNA, the CDR3 is TGTGCCAGCAGCCCGGAGGGAGCTAGCGAGCAGTACTTC. It codes for CASSPEGASEQYF. The full variable domain, in which reference TRBV7-9 and TRBJ2-7 provide the parts outside the CDR3, is DTGVSQNPRHKITKRGQNVTFRCDPISEHNRLYWYRQTLGQGPEFLTYFQNEAQLEKSRLLSDRFSAERPKGSFSTLEIQRTEQGDSAMYLCASSPEGASEQYFGPGTRLTVT.

This clonotype was seen a handful of times. V is TRBV20-1 and J is TRBJ2-1, with 7 nucleotides matching TRBD2. Trimming removed 5 bases from V and 13 bases from J; junction bases left unmatched: 17. This CDR3 region has 14 residues. CDR1 and CDR2 from the germline V gene are DFQATT and SNEGSKA (reference sequence). CDR3 sequence: CSAPFTLAVALQFF. In DNA, the CDR3 is TGCAGTGCTCCGTTTACTCTAGCGGTTGCTTTACAGTTCTTC.

This clonotype was observed at least ten times. CDR3: CASRFVGAYEQYF. Written as DNA, the CDR3 is TGCGCCAGCAGGTTTGTGGGGGCCTACGAGCAGTACTTC. The rearrangement joins TRBV5-1 to TRBJ2-7; D possibly matches TRBD1 or TRBD2 (5 bases each). V lost 5 bases and J 2 bases, leaving 11 bases between the germline ends. CDR3 length equals 13 residues. From germline, CDR1 is SGHRS and CDR2 YFSETQ. The whole variable domain, remainder taken from reference TRBV5-1 and TRBJ2-7, is KAGVTQTPRYLIKTRGQQVTLSCSPISGHRSVSWYQQTPGQGLQFLFEYFSETQRNKGNFPGRFSGRQFSNSRSEMNVSTLELGDSALYLCASRFVGAYEQYFGPGTRLTVT.

V usage is TRBV18 and J usage is TRBJ1-1; D remains ambiguous. Trimming removed 2 bases from V and 0 bases from J, with 7 bases in between. The CDR3 extends over 14 amino acids. Germline values: CDR1 KGHSH, CDR2 LQKENI. The CDR3 nucleotides read TGTGCCAGCTCACCAGAATACATGAACACTGAAGCTTTCTTT. Translated: CASSPEYMNTEAFF.

Many counts were recorded for this clonotype. The CDR3 loop is CASSPRDRGEQYF. The CDR3 coding sequence is TGTGCCAGCAGCCCACGGGACAGGGGGGAGCAGTACTTC. The chain carries TRBV18 and TRBJ2-7, with 11 bases matching TRBD1. J gave up 7 bases and V 8 bases, and 7 bases lay outside the gene matches. Germline loops: CDR1 KGHSH, CDR2 LQKENI. This CDR3 has 13 amino acids.

Concerning this clonotype itself: Since a much larger clone is just one base distant, this may be a read error. This chain's CDR3 is CASSPGTGHTEAFF. The CDR3 DNA reads as TGCGCCAGCAGCCCCGGGACAGGGCACACTGAAGCTTTCTTT. V gene TRBV5-1 combines with J gene TRBJ1-1; 9 bases are shared with TRBD1. This CDR3 has 14 residues. Germline CDR1 is SGHRS and CDR2 is YFSETQ. Losses at the gene ends were 4 bases for V and 3 bases for J; bases not matched to a gene: 4.

Only one count was recorded for this clonotype. The V gene is TRBV14, the J gene TRBJ2-1; D is possibly TRBD1 (5 bases). Trimming shortened V by 4 bases and J by 2 bases, and 15 bases separated the two germline ends. The CDR3 has 16 residues. Germline V gene lookup returns CDR1 SGHDN and CDR2 FVKESK. The CDR3 DNA sequence: TGTGCCAGCAGCCGCTACAGGTTGGCGACCTACAATGAGCAGTTCTTC. Translated: CASSRYRLATYNEQFF. The complete variable domain, with remaining parts taken from reference TRBV14 and TRBJ2-1, reads EAGVTQFPSHSVIEKGQTVTLRCDPISGHDNLYWYRRVMGKEIKFLLHFVKESKQDESGMPNNRFLAERTGGTYSTLKVQPAELEDSGVYFCASSRYRLATYNEQFFGPGTRLTVL.

The V and J genes are TRBV7-9 and TRBJ1-6; TRBD1 agrees at 8 bases. The CDR3 has 16 residues. Trimming took 5 bases from V and 7 from J; bases not matched to a gene: 10. From germline, CDR1 is SEHNR and CDR2 FQNEAQ (reference sequence). In DNA, the CDR3 is TGTGCCAGCAGCCCATTAGGGAGGGACAGGAATTCACCCCTCCACTTT. Protein: CASSPLGRDRNSPLHF.

The chain carries TRBV18 and TRBJ2-3; unclear D gene. CDR3 length equals 16 residues. Trimming pared 0 bases from V and 0 bases from J, leaving 10 bases between. Germline V CDR1 and CDR2: KGHSH, LQKENI. DNA of the CDR3: TGTGCCAGCTCACCACCGGGCCAAAGCAGCACAGATACGCAGTATTTT. Translation: CASSPPGQSSTDTQYF.

The genes are TRBV9 and TRBJ2-2; D unclear. The CDR3 contains 13 residues. Trimming removed 0 bases at V and 8 bases at J, with 8 bases between. CDR1 is SGDLS and CDR2 is YYNGEE in the germline V gene. CDR3 region: CASSVEASGELFF. CDR3 DNA sequence: TGTGCCAGCAGCGTAGAAGCGTCGGGGGAGCTGTTTTTT.

This clonotype has ten or more counts. CDR3 in amino acids: CASRATDSPLHF. The CDR3 nucleotides read TGCGCCAGCAGGGCCACCGATTCACCCCTCCACTTT. The chain is built from TRBV5-1 and TRBJ1-6, with no clear D. V lost 5 bases and J lost 8, with 8 bases in between. Germline CDR1 is SGHRS and CDR2 is YFSETQ. This CDR3 is 12 amino acids long.

The chain couples TRBV24-1 to TRBJ2-7; TRBD1 matches 7 bases. This CDR3 has 16 amino acids. Germline lookup yields CDR1 KGHDR and CDR2 SFDVKD. V gave up 4 bases and J gave up 2 bases; unmatched junction bases: 10. The CDR3 DNA follows: TGTGCCACCAGTGACTTCAGGTCGGACAGGCCCTACGAGCAGTACTTC. This encodes CATSDFRSDRPYEQYF.

This clonotype has a count of ten or more. V is TRBV28 and J is TRBJ2-7; TRBD2 matches 11 bases. Germline V gives CDR1 MDHEN, CDR2 SYDVKM. This CDR3 spans 15 amino acids. V shed 6 bases and J 6 bases; nucleotides not matched to a gene: 10. This CDR3 reads CASRPGLAVPLEQYF. The CDR3 nucleotides read TGTGCCAGCAGACCGGGACTAGCGGTTCCCCTCGAGCAGTACTTC. The full variable domain, in which reference TRBV28 and TRBJ2-7 provide the parts outside the CDR3, is DVKVTQSSRYLVKRTGEKVFLECVQDMDHENMFWYRQDPGLGLRLIYFSYDVKMKEKGDIPEGYSVSREKKERFSLILESASTNQTSMYLCASRPGLAVPLEQYFGPGTRLTVT.

This clonotype was observed many times. The V and J genes are TRBV12-3 or TRBV12-4 and TRBJ2-1, with 12 positions matching TRBD2. Losses at the gene ends were 3 bases for V and 9 bases for J; bases not matched to a gene: 12. The CDR3 totals 17 residues. CDR3: CASSLSRTSGRPLEQFF. The CDR3 DNA follows: TGTGCCAGCAGTTTGTCCCGCACTAGCGGGAGGCCTCTTGAGCAGTTCTTC.

This clonotype was observed at least ten times. The V and J genes are TRBV7-2 and TRBJ2-3; no firm D call. The CDR3 is made up of 12 amino acids. V dropped 3 bases and J dropped 4 bases, with 5 bases sitting between them. Germline V gene lookup returns CDR1 SGHTA and CDR2 FQGNSA. CDR3 region: CASSFGSDTQYF. CDR3 sequence (DNA): TGTGCCAGCAGCTTCGGGTCAGATACGCAGTATTTT.